A selection of T cell receptor beta chains follows, all from one sample in a study of glioma-infiltrating T cells after dendritic cell vaccination. Assay: immunoSEQ multiplex PCR; the TCRdb copy retains only in-frame clones and omits some. The sample has 90,000 to 140,000 clones; roughly 90% are singletons. The sample in question was blood, obtained after dendritic cell vaccination. These receptors were collected from a human donor with glioblastoma. CDR3s include the opening cysteine and the closing phenylalanine or tryptophan. D genes are given only for firm matches. The listing skips clone size in some rows; elsewhere it reads once, few, many or a size class.

clone size	D gene	V gene	J gene	CDR3 protein	CDR3 DNA
few	-	TRBV19	TRBJ1-5	CATRLSNQPQHF	TGTGCTACGAGACTTAGCAATCAGCCCCAGCATTTT
few	TRBD2	TRBV4-1	TRBJ2-1	CASSQTSGDNEQFF	TGCGCCAGCAGCCAGACTAGCGGTGACAATGAGCAGTTCTTC
-	TRBD1	TRBV28	TRBJ2-1	CASRPGTGIYNEQFF	TGTGCCAGCAGGCCCGGGACAGGCATCTACAATGAGCAGTTCTTC
-	-	TRBV27	TRBJ2-3	CASSFGGFRDTQYF	TGTGCCAGCAGTTTCGGAGGGTTTCGAGATACGCAGTATTTT
-	TRBD1	TRBV7-8	TRBJ1-5	CASSLTGQSNQPQHF	TGTGCCAGCAGCTTAACGGGACAGAGCAATCAGCCCCAGCATTTT
-	-	TRBV4-1	TRBJ2-7	CASSQDFPGDEQYF	TGCGCCAGCAGCCAAGATTTCCCAGGGGACGAGCAGTACTTC
-	TRBD2	TRBV15	TRBJ2-5	CATSRVLVLAGQETQYF	TGTGCCACCAGCAGAGTTCTCGTACTAGCGGGGCAAGAGACCCAGTACTTC
once	TRBD1	TRBV19	TRBJ2-7	CASSKGQGATLWSEQYF	TGTGCCAGTAGTAAGGGACAGGGGGCAACTTTATGGTCCGAGCAGTACTTC
-	TRBD1	TRBV5-1	TRBJ2-5	CASSRDRGETQYF	TGCGCCAGCAGCCGGGACAGGGGAGAGACCCAGTACTTC
-	TRBD2	TRBV15	TRBJ2-3	CATSKRRGNTDTQYF	TGTGCCACCAGCAAGCGGCGGGGGAACACAGATACGCAGTATTTT
-	-	TRBV25-1	TRBJ2-2	CASSEREYTGELFF	TGTGCCAGCAGTGAAAGGGAGTACACCGGGGAGCTGTTTTTT
-	-	TRBV11-2	TRBJ2-7	CASSLEREKQYF	TGTGCCAGCAGCTTAGAACGGGAGAAGCAGTACTTC
-	TRBD2	TRBV19	TRBJ2-7	CARFPSVGLAGGRGEQYF	TGTGCCCGTTTTCCCTCGGTTGGGCTAGCGGGAGGCCGAGGCGAGCAGTACTTC
-	TRBD1	TRBV18	TRBJ1-1	CASSPLQGDSEAFF	TGTGCCAGCTCACCATTACAGGGGGATTCTGAAGCTTTCTTT
-	TRBD1	TRBV6-5	TRBJ1-3	CASSFDRDGNTIYF	TGTGCCAGCAGTTTTGACAGGGACGGAAACACCATATATTTT
-	TRBD2	TRBV5-6	TRBJ2-3	CASTASGLDTDTQYF	TGTGCCAGCACAGCTTCGGGACTAGACACAGATACGCAGTATTTT
-	-	TRBV6-1	TRBJ1-3	CASSESGFYSGNTIYF	TGTGCCAGCAGTGAGTCGGGGTTTTACTCTGGAAACACCATATATTTT
-	-	TRBV27	TRBJ1-5	CASSLSKNQVPQHF	TGTGCCAGCAGTTTATCGAAGAACCAGGTGCCCCAGCATTTT
-	TRBD1	TRBV10-3	TRBJ1-2	CAISELWQGENYGYTF	TGTGCCATCAGTGAGTTGTGGCAGGGGGAGAACTATGGCTACACCTTC
-	-	TRBV5-4	TRBJ2-7	CASSWHSYEQYF	TGTGCCAGCAGCTGGCATTCCTACGAGCAGTACTTC
-	-	TRBV5-4	TRBJ2-7	CASSSHSSRGKAYEQYF	TGTGCCAGCAGCTCTCATTCTAGCCGGGGAAAAGCCTACGAGCAGTACTTC
-	TRBD2	TRBV5-6	TRBJ2-1	CASSLAGGGSLSGQFF	TGTGCCAGCAGCTTGGCGGGCGGGGGGTCTCTTTCGGGGCAGTTCTTC
-	TRBD1	TRBV10-3	TRBJ1-5	CAISESPGQPSGPQHF	TGTGCCATCAGTGAGTCCCCGGGACAGCCGTCAGGGCCCCAGCATTTT
-	-	TRBV13	TRBJ2-2	CASSTLGGNGELFF	TGTGCCAGCAGCACCCTCGGGGGAAACGGGGAGCTGTTTTTT
-	TRBD2	TRBV9	TRBJ2-1	CASSYKGSGGTYNEQFF	TGTGCCAGCAGCTATAAGGGTAGCGGGGGAACATACAATGAGCAGTTCTTC
-	-	TRBV18	TRBJ1-2	CASSPQGRNGYTF	TGTGCCAGCTCACCGCAGGGGCGGAATGGCTACACCTTC
-	-	TRBV10-3	TRBJ1-5	CAISDTGLSNQPQHF	TGTGCCATCAGTGACACGGGACTTAGCAATCAGCCCCAGCATTTT
-	TRBD2	TRBV30	TRBJ2-5	CAWGREPVGETQYF	TGTGCCTGGGGGCGGGAGCCCGTCGGAGAGACCCAGTACTTC
-	-	TRBV5-8	TRBJ1-1	CASRRYTEAFF	TGTGCCAGCAGGAGATACACTGAAGCTTTCTTT
-	TRBD2	TRBV4-1	TRBJ2-1	CASSQDRGGGRVNEQFF	TGCGCCAGCAGCCAAGATCGGGGTGGCGGGAGGGTCAATGAGCAGTTCTTC
-	-	TRBV5-1	TRBJ1-2	CASSLGGNGYTF	TGCGCCAGCAGCTTGGGCGGGAATGGCTACACCTTC
-	-	TRBV30	TRBJ1-1	CAWNQLDTEAFF	TGTGCCTGGAACCAACTTGACACTGAAGCTTTCTTT
-	-	TRBV9	TRBJ2-7	CASSVRIDNEQYF	TGTGCCAGCAGCGTACGCATCGACAACGAGCAGTACTTC
-	-	TRBV6-6	TRBJ2-5	CASSYSSETQYF	TGTGCCAGCAGTTACTCTTCGGAGACCCAGTACTTC
-	TRBD1	TRBV30	TRBJ1-4	CAWSASLTGANEKLFF	TGTGCCTGGAGTGCCTCACTAACAGGGGCTAATGAAAAACTGTTTTTT
-	TRBD2	TRBV2	TRBJ2-1	CASSELDAGVGNEQFF	TGTGCCAGCAGTGAATTGGATGCGGGAGTGGGGAATGAGCAGTTCTTC
-	-	TRBV28	TRBJ1-1	CASSPPPGVNTEAFF	TGTGCCAGCAGTCCTCCCCCGGGGGTGAACACTGAAGCTTTCTTT
-	-	TRBV27	TRBJ1-1	CASTSGQYTEAFF	TGTGCCAGCACCTCCGGACAGTACACTGAAGCTTTCTTT
-	TRBD2	TRBV27	TRBJ2-7	CASRPKPRGGPGEQYF	TGTGCCAGCAGGCCCAAACCACGGGGGGGCCCGGGAGAGCAGTACTTC
few	-	TRBV12-2	TRBJ2-3	CASRLNELAGDPYTDTQYF	TGTGCAAGTCGCCTAAATGAACTAGCGGGAGACCCCTACACAGATACGCAGTATTTT
-	-	TRBV5-6	TRBJ2-7	CASSRNFRGTLYEQYF	TGTGCCAGCAGCCGAAACTTCAGGGGTACCCTCTACGAGCAGTACTTC
-	TRBD1	TRBV23-1	TRBJ2-7	CASSPPDRGGHEQYF	TGCGCCAGCAGTCCTCCGGACAGGGGCGGCCACGAGCAGTACTTC